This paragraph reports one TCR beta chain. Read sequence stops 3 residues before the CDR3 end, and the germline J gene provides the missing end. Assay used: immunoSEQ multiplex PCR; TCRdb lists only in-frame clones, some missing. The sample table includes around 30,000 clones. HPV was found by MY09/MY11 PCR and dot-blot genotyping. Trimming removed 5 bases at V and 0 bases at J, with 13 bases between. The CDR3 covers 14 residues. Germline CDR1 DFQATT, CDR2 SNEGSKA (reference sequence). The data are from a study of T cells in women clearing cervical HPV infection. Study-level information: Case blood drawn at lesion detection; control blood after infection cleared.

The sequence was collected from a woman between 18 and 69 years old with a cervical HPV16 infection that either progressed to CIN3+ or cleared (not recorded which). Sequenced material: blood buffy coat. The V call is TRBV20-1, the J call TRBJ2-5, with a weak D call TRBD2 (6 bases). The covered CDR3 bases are TGCAGTGCTGCTAGCGTCGAGTACCAAGAGACC. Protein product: CSAASVEYQET. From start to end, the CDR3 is CSAASVEYQETQYF.